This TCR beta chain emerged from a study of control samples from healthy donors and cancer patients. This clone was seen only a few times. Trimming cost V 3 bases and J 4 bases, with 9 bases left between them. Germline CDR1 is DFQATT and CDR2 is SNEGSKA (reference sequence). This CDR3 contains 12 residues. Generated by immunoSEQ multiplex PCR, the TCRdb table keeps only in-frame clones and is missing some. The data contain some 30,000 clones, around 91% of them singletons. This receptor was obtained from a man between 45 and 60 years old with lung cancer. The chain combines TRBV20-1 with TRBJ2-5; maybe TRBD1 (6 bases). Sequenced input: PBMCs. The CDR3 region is CSASAGVETQYF. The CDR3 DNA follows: TGCAGTGCTAGTGCAGGGGTAGAGACCCAGTACTTC.